This record looks at one T cell receptor beta chain sequence and its context. The source of the sample is a study of T cells after yellow fever vaccination. A single record per CDR3 protein comes from TCRdb applying MiXCR to the 5' RACE reads. Here the sample spans roughly 310,000 distinct CDR3 sequences, 8% to 10% being singletons. The CDR3 covers 12 residues. Germline assignment: CDR1 SEHNR and CDR2 FQNEAQ (reference sequence). V was clipped by 5 bases and J by 7 bases, with 12 bases between them. The TCR originated in a man between 18 and 29 years old who received the YFV17D yellow fever vaccine. The sequenced sample was PBMCs, obtained on the day of the first yellow fever vaccination. The chain uses TRBV7-9 and TRBJ2-7; a possible D gene is TRBD2 (6 bases). CDR3 residues: CASSRDSPEQYV. The CDR3 bases are TGTGCCAGCAGCCGGGACTCCCCAGAGCAGTACGTC.